These 2 T cell receptor beta chains were sequenced from one sample in a study of Ad26.COV2.S vaccination and SARS-CoV-2 variants. Treatment specified: 15 to 20 received Ad26.COV2.S at low or high dose, single or two shots; five or six received placebo; per-sample allocation not given. Each sample was drawn 63 days after the first injection (of vaccine or placebo). Assay used: immunoSEQ multiplex PCR; TCRdb lists only in-frame clones, some missing. In the table there are about 410,000 clones, 92% of which are singletons. The specimen comprised peripheral blood, sampled in a trial of Ad26.COV2.S vaccine versus placebo. The receptors originated from a person aged 18-60 years who received the Ad26.COV2.S COVID-19 vaccine or a placebo.

The CDR3 loop reads CASSPLTLPDRTEAFF. CDR3 DNA: TGTGCCAGCAGTCCCCTGACCCTTCCCGACCGCACTGAAGCTTTCTTT. This sequence joins TRBV6-2 or TRBV6-3 and TRBJ1-1; D gene uncertain. This CDR3 comprises 16 residues. The germline V gene encodes CDR1 MNHEY and CDR2 SVGEGT. V lost 5 bases to trimming and J lost 4 bases, with 20 bases between them.

V is TRBV11-2 and J is TRBJ2-7; the D is unclear. Germline V gene lookup returns CDR1 SGHAT and CDR2 FQNNGV. Trimming took off 5 bases at V and 5 bases at J, with 7 bases between the two ends. The CDR3 length is 11 residues. CDR3 loop: CASSPVHEQYF. DNA for the CDR3: TGTGCCAGCAGCCCAGTACACGAGCAGTACTTC.